Below are 14 T cell receptor beta chains sequenced from a single sample in a study of shared T cell receptors in the human thymus. Clones were read by immunoSEQ multiplex PCR, and TCRdb kept only the in-frame ones, dropping some. Among just under 550,000 clones listed, 75% to 85% were seen once. These data also formed part of another study, on human thymus T cells.

Sequenced input: thymocytes. The receptor source for this set is a boy under two years old with a congenital heart defect.

The chain couples TRBV11-3 to TRBJ2-3; a possible D gene is TRBD1 (6 bases). Germline CDR1 SGHNT, CDR2 YENEEA. V was shortened by 5 bases and J by 4 bases, with 7 bases between the two germline ends. This CDR3 contains 12 residues. The CDR3 sequence is CASSEGADTQYF. The CDR3 region has the DNA TGTGCCAGCAGCGAGGGGGCAGATACGCAGTATTTT.

The rearrangement links TRBV9 to TRBJ2-1; D may be TRBD2 (7 bases). V gave up 4 bases and J gave up 7 bases, with 24 bases separating them. Germline V gene lookup returns CDR1 SGDLS and CDR2 YYNGEE. This CDR3 region has 17 residues. The chain's CDR3 is CASSNRGGRAFVNEQFF. The CDR3 nucleotides are TGTGCCAGCAGCAACCGAGGGGGGAGGGCTTTTGTTAATGAGCAGTTCTTC.

V usage is TRBV5-6 and J usage is TRBJ2-3; TRBD2 is a possible D gene (5 bases). The germline CDR1 and CDR2 sequences are SGHDT and YYEEEE. V dropped 0 bases and J dropped 6 bases, with 11 bases sitting between them. The CDR3 contains 14 residues. The CDR3 DNA is TGTGCCAGCAGCTTGGCTGTCAAGCGGGATACGCAGTATTTT. Amino acids: CASSLAVKRDTQYF.

V is TRBV2 and J is TRBJ2-7; 12 bases align to TRBD2. V trimming: 5 bases; J trimming: 3 bases; junction bases outside the gene matches: 8. Germline values: CDR1 SNHLY, CDR2 FYNNEI. The CDR3 extends over 16 amino acids. The DNA of the CDR3 is TGTGCCAGCAGTTACGGACTAGCGGGACGGGTCTACGAGCAGTACTTC. Amino acids: CASSYGLAGRVYEQYF.

The gene calls are TRBV7-7 and TRBJ2-5; TRBD2 matches at 15 bases. Germline CDR1 is SSHAT and CDR2 is FNYEAQ (reference sequence). V shed 5 bases, J shed 1 base, and the junction held 5 bases outside the gene matches. CDR3 length: 17 residues. The CDR3 nucleotides are TGTGCCAGCAGCGCGGGGACTAGCGGGGGGAGCCAAGAGACCCAGTACTTC. Amino acid sequence: CASSAGTSGGSQETQYF.

V and J are TRBV9 and TRBJ2-1; TRBD2 matches 8 bases. Per germline, CDR1 SGDLS and CDR2 YYNGEE. V was clipped by 2 bases and J by 7 bases; unmatched bases: 5. The CDR3 is made up of 14 amino acids. The CDR3: CASSVRLAPNEQFF. CDR3 DNA: TGTGCCAGCAGCGTGCGACTAGCGCCTAATGAGCAGTTCTTC.

The count of this clone is one. The CDR3 coding sequence is TGTGCCAGCCTCAATGGACAGGGGGGCATCTATGGCTACACCTTC. The encoded protein is CASLNGQGGIYGYTF. This rearrangement joins TRBV28 to TRBJ1-2, with 10 bases identical to TRBD1. There are 15 residues in the CDR3. Looked up from germline, CDR1 is MDHEN and CDR2 is SYDVKM. With 8 bases clipped from V and 4 bases from J, the junction kept 10 bases outside the gene matches.

The V call is TRBV9, the J call TRBJ2-3; 7 bases fit TRBD2. This CDR3 comprises 17 residues. Germline CDR1 SGDLS, CDR2 YYNGEE. Losses at the gene ends were 0 bases for V and 4 bases for J; bases not matched to a gene: 11. This chain's CDR3 is CASSVATTGRLSDTQYF. For the CDR3, the DNA is TGTGCCAGCAGCGTAGCTACAACCGGGAGGCTATCAGATACGCAGTATTTT.

This clone has only a few counts. CDR3 nucleotide sequence: TGTGCCAGCACCCTCCGCCGGCAGGTCCACAATGAGCAGTTCTTC. Residues: CASTLRRQVHNEQFF. The gene calls are TRBV28 and TRBJ2-1; D gene uncertain. Germline V gives CDR1 MDHEN, CDR2 SYDVKM. The CDR3 runs to 15 residues. V lost 7 bases to trimming and J lost 5 bases, with 18 bases between them.

The rearrangement uses TRBV11-2 and TRBJ2-7; possibly TRBD1 for D (5 bases). V gave up 3 bases and J gave up 3 bases, with 12 bases separating them. The CDR3 has 14 amino acids. Germline CDR1 is SGHAT and CDR2 is FQNNGV. CDR3 in amino acids: CASSFPGHFYEQYF. DNA for the CDR3: TGTGCCAGCAGCTTTCCCGGACATTTCTACGAGCAGTACTTC.

The count of this clone is one. V is TRBV28 and J is TRBJ1-2; 7 nucleotides align to TRBD1. The CDR3 is made up of 13 amino acids. The germline V gene encodes CDR1 MDHEN and CDR2 SYDVKM. V lost 6 bases, J lost 8 bases, and 9 bases stayed unmatched. DNA for the CDR3: TGTGCCAGCAGCCGTGACAGGGAGAGGGGCTACACCTTC. The encoded protein is CASSRDRERGYTF.

This chain uses TRBV27 with TRBJ1-2, with 8 positions matching TRBD1. The V gene end was trimmed by 6 bases and the J gene end by 4 bases; junction bases not matched to a gene: 10. The CDR3 is 15 residues long. Germline-derived CDR1 and CDR2 are MNHEY and SMNVEV (reference sequence). The CDR3 protein is CASRGLGQGRYGYTF. CDR3 nucleotides: TGTGCCAGCAGAGGTTTAGGACAGGGACGCTATGGCTACACCTTC.

This clone was seen a few times. The chain uses TRBV5-6 and TRBJ1-3; no definite D call. CDR3 size: 17 residues. With 2 bases removed from V and 4 bases from J, the gap between germline ends came to 19 bases. Germline V CDR1 and CDR2: SGHDT, YYEEEE. As DNA, the CDR3 is TGTGCCAGCAGCTTCAGGACGGGGTCTGAAGGGGGAAACACCATATATTTT. Translated, it gives CASSFRTGSEGGNTIYF. The entire variable domain, with the rest obtained from reference TRBV5-6 and TRBJ1-3, is as follows: DAGVTQSPTHLIKTRGQQVTLRCSPKSGHDTVSWYQQALGQGPQFIFQYYEEEERQRGNFPDRFSGHQFPNYSSELNVNALLLGDSALYLCASSFRTGSEGGNTIYFGEGSWLTVV.

This rearrangement joins TRBV15 to TRBJ2-7; D is unresolved. The CDR3 contains 13 residues. Germline V gives CDR1 LNHNV, CDR2 YYDKDF (reference sequence). V lost 6 bases, J lost 12 bases, and 21 bases lay in between. The DNA for the CDR3 is TGTGCCACCAGGACCCTCCTAGTCCCGATTCGGTACTTC. Protein: CATRTLLVPIRYF.